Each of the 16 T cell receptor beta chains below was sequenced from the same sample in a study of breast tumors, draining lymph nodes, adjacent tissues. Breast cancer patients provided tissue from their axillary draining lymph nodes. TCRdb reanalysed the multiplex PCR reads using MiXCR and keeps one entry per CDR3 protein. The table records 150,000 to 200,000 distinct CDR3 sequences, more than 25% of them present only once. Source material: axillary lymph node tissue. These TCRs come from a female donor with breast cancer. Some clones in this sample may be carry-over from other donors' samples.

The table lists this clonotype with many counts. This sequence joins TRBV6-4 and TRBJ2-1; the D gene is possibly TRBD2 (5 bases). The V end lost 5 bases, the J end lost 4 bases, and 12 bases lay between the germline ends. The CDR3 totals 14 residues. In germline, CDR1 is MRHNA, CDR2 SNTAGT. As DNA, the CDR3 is TGTGCCAGCAGTAGCGGTTACCCTTACAATGAGCAGTTCTTC. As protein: CASSSGYPYNEQFF.

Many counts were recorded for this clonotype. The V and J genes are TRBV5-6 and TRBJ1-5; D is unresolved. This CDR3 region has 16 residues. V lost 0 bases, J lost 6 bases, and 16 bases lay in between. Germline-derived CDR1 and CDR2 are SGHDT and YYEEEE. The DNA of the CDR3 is TGTGCCAGCAGCTTGGGCGGGTGGGGAATGGGTCAGCCCCAGCATTTT. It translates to CASSLGGWGMGQPQHF.

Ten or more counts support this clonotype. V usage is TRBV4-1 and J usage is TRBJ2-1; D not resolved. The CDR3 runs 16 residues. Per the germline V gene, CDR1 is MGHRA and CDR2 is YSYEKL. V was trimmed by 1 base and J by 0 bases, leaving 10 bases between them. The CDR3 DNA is TGCGCCAGCAGCCAAGCGGGTTCGAGCTCCTACAATGAGCAGTTCTTC. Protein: CASSQAGSSSYNEQFF.

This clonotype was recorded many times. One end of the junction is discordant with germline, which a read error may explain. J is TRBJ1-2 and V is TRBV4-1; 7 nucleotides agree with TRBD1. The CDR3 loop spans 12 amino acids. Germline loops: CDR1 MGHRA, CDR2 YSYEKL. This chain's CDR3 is CASSQPPEGQIF. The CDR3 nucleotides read TGCGCCAGCAGCCAACCCCCTGAGGGACAGATCTTC.

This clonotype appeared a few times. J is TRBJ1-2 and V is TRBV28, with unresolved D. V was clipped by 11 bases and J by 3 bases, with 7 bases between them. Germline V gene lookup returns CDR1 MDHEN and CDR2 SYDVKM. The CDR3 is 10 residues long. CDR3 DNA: TGTGCCGCCTGGGACTATGGCTACACCTTC. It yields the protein CAAWDYGYTF.

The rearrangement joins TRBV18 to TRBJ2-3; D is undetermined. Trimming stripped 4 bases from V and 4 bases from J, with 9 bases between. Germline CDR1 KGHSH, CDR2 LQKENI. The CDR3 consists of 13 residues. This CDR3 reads CASSRKPPDTQYF. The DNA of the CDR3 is TGTGCCAGCTCACGTAAACCCCCAGATACGCAGTATTTT.

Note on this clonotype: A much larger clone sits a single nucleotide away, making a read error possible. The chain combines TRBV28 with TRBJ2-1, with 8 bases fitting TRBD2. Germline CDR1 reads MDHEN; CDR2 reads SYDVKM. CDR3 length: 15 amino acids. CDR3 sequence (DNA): TGTGCCAGCAGTTTAACGGGACTAGAGCGCAATGAGCAGCTCTTC. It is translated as CASSLTGLERNEQLF. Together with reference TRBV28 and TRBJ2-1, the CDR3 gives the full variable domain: DVKVTQSSRYLVKRTGEKVFLECVQDMDHENMFWYRQDPGLGLRLIYFSYDVKMKEKGDIPEGYSVSREKKERFSLILESASTNQTSMYLCASSLTGLERNEQLFGPGTRLTVL.

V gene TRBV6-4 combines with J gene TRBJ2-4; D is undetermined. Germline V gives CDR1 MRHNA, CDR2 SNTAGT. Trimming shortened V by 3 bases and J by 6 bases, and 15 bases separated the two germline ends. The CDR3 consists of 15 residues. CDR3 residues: CASSEWPGGGNIQYF. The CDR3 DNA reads TGTGCCAGCAGTGAGTGGCCGGGCGGTGGAAACATTCAGTACTTC.

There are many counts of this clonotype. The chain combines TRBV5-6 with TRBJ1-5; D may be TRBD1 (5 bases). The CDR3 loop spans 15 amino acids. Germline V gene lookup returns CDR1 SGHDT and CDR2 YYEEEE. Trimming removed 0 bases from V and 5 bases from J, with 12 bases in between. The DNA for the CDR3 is TGTGCCAGCAGCTTGGCATCAGGGTGGGATCAGCCCCAGCATTTT. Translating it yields CASSLASGWDQPQHF.

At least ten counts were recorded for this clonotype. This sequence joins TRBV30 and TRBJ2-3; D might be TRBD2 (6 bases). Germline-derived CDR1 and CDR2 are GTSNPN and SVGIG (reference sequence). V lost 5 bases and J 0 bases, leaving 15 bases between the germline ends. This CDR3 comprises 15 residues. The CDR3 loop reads CAWGRLGGSTDTQYF. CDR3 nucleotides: TGTGCCTGGGGGAGACTTGGGGGGAGCACAGATACGCAGTATTTT.

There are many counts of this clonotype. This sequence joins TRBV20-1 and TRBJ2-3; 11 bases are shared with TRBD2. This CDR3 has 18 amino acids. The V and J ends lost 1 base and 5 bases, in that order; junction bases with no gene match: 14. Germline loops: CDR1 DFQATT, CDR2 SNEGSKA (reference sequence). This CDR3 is CSARVILAGVLRGDTQYF. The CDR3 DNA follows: TGCAGTGCTAGAGTGATACTAGCGGGGGTATTACGCGGAGATACGCAGTATTTT.

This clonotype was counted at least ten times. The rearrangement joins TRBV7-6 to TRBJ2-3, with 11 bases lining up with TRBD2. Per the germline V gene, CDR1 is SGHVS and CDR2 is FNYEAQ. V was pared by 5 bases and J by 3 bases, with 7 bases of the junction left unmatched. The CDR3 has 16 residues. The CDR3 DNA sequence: TGTGCCAGCAGCCCTTGGTCTAGCGGGGGGACAGATACGCAGTATTTT. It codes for CASSPWSSGGTDTQYF. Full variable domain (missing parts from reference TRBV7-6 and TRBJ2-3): GAGVSQSPRYKVTKRGQDVALRCDPISGHVSLYWYRQALGQGPEFLTYFNYEAQQDKSGLPNDRFSAERPEGSISTLTIQRTEQRDSAMYRCASSPWSSGGTDTQYFGPGTRLTVL.

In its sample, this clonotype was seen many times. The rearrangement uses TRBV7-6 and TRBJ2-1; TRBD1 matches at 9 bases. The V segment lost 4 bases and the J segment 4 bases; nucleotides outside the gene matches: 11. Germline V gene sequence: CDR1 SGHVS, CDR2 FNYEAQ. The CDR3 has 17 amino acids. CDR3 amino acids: CASSSFTGTGKYNEQFF. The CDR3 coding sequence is TGTGCCAGCAGCTCTTTTACCGGGACAGGGAAATACAATGAGCAGTTCTTC.

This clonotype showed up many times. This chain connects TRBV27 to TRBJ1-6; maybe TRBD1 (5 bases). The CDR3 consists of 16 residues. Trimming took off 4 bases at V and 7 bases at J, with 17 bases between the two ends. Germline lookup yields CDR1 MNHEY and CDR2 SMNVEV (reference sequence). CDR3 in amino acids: CASSYTPGAQNSPLHF. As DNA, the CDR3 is TGTGCCAGCAGTTACACCCCTGGGGCGCAAAATTCACCCCTCCACTTT.

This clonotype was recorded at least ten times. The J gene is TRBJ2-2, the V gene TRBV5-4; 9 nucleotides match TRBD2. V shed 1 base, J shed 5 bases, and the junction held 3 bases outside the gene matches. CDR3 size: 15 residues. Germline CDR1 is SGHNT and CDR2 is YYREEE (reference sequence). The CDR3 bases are TGTGCCAGCAGCTTGCCAGCGGGAGGAACCGGGGAGCTGTTTTTT. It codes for CASSLPAGGTGELFF.

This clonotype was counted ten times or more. The CDR3 sequence: CASSHDRDTDTQYF. CDR3 DNA: TGTGCCAGCAGTCACGACAGGGATACAGATACGCAGTATTTT. The V and J genes are TRBV6-2 or TRBV6-3 and TRBJ2-3, with 7 bases matching TRBD1. This CDR3 region has 14 residues. V lost 5 bases and J lost 3; bases outside the gene matches: 5. Germline V gives CDR1 MNHEY, CDR2 SVGEGT.